This TCR beta chain was sequenced for a study of T-cell reconstitution after alpha-beta-depleted transplantation in children. Whole-study results and caveats: Newly produced T cells mostly provided counts and TCRbeta diversity after one year, as hyperexpanded clones declined. In some patients, recipient T cells and intrathymic progenitors surviving conditioning explained high day-60 diversity.

Many counts were recorded for this clonotype. The target antigen is unknown. A library of TCRbeta sequences, prepared with unique molecular identifiers, was generated. Using its own MiXCR run on the PCR reads, TCRdb lists one record per CDR3 protein. The data contain hundreds of thousands of distinct CDR3 sequences, roughly a tenth of them singletons. Trimming at V came to 1 base and at J to 3 bases, leaving 4 bases not matched to a gene. The CDR3 loop spans 15 amino acids. Germline CDR1 is SEHNR and CDR2 is FQNEAQ (reference sequence). The TCR comes from a child less than two years old with acute myeloid leukemia, due to receive a stem cell transplant. This rearrangement joins TRBV7-9 to TRBJ2-7; 9 nucleotides line up with TRBD1. The material sequenced was PBMCs, taken before TCRalphabeta/CD19-depleted stem cell transplant. The CDR3 here is CASSLGTGVGYEQYF. The DNA for the CDR3 is TGTGCCAGCAGCTTAGGGACAGGGGTGGGCTACGAGCAGTACTTC. The variable domain in full, with the rest retrieved from reference TRBV7-9 and TRBJ2-7, is DTGVSQNPRHKITKRGQNVTFRCDPISEHNRLYWYRQTLGQGPEFLTYFQNEAQLEKSRLLSDRFSAERPKGSFSTLEIQRTEQGDSAMYLCASSLGTGVGYEQYFGPGTRLTVT.